The 18 T cell receptor beta chains listed next were all sequenced from one sample in a study of OX40 agonist ivuxolimab in advanced cancers. Repertoires were generated with immunoSEQ multiplex PCR, while TCRdb's copy carries only in-frame clones and drops some. The sample carries 77,000 or so clones, around four fifths recorded once. Source: CD4+ or CD8+ T cells sorted from blood, taken in a trial of the OX40 agonist ivuxolimab. All receptors come from an adult with an advanced solid tumor such as melanoma, head and neck, liver or kidney cancer.

The gene calls are TRBV18 and TRBJ2-5, with a weak D call TRBD1 (6 bases). The germline V gene has CDR1 KGHSH and CDR2 LQKENI. The CDR3 loop spans 14 amino acids. Deletions cut 4 bases from V and 0 bases from J, with 9 bases between. CDR3 DNA sequence: TGTGCCAGCTCACTACAGGGTTACCAAGAGACCCAGTACTTC. As protein: CASSLQGYQETQYF.

The chain employs TRBV7-2 and TRBJ1-2; 7 positions match TRBD1. CDR1 and CDR2 (germline): SGHTA, FQGNSA. Germline trimming cut 5 bases from V and 4 bases from J; bases unmatched to any gene: 7. This CDR3 is built from 14 residues. The CDR3 loop is CASSLYRDSYGYTF. In DNA, the CDR3 is TGTGCCAGCAGCCTATACCGGGACAGCTATGGCTACACCTTC.

This clone was seen more than once but under ten times. The chain combines TRBV9 with TRBJ2-7; D is perhaps TRBD2 (6 bases). This CDR3 is 13 amino acids long. The germline gives CDR1 SGDLS, CDR2 YYNGEE. Deletions cut 1 base from V and 10 bases from J, with 15 bases between. Here the CDR3 reads CASSVRGTGGQYF. The CDR3 coding sequence is TGTGCCAGCAGCGTACGGGGGACTGGAGGACAGTACTTC.

This clone was detected only a few times. The V and J genes are TRBV7-2 and TRBJ1-1; maybe TRBD1 (5 bases). CDR1 is SGHTA, CDR2 FQGNSA, per germline. Trimming left V 5 bases short and J 1 base short, with 11 bases between. The CDR3 consists of 14 residues. This CDR3 is CASSQSGGNTEAFF. The CDR3 nucleotides read TGTGCCAGCAGCCAATCCGGGGGGAACACTGAAGCTTTCTTT.

The chain carries TRBV2 and TRBJ2-1, with D possibly matching TRBD1 (6 bases). The V end lost 6 bases, the J end lost 4 bases, and 10 bases lay between the germline ends. The CDR3 is made up of 13 amino acids. Germline V gene sequence: CDR1 SNHLY, CDR2 FYNNEI. CDR3 in DNA: TGTGCCAGCAGGGCCACAGGGTACAATGAGCAGTTCTTC. Translation: CASRATGYNEQFF.

The V and J genes are TRBV7-3 and TRBJ2-1, with unresolved D. V lost 2 bases, J lost 0 bases, and 11 bases lay in between. CDR3 length equals 16 residues. The V gene's germline CDR1 is SGHTA and CDR2 FQGTGA. The CDR3 DNA reads as TGTGCCAGCAGCTTATCGAAGGGAAGCTCCTACAATGAGCAGTTCTTC. This sequence encodes CASSLSKGSSYNEQFF.

The chain couples TRBV11-2 to TRBJ2-2; weak D call: TRBD1 (5 bases). V lost 3 bases, J lost 2 bases, and 13 bases lay in between. Germline V gives CDR1 SGHAT, CDR2 FQNNGV. The CDR3 runs 16 residues. CDR3 sequence: CASSFLRVRNTGELFF. The CDR3 region has the DNA TGTGCCAGCAGCTTCCTCAGGGTTCGTAACACCGGGGAGCTGTTTTTT.

The V call is TRBV6-5, the J call TRBJ1-5; no definite D call. The V gene's germline CDR1 is MNHEY and CDR2 SVGAGI. With 5 bases removed from V and 5 bases from J, the gap between germline ends came to 10 bases. The CDR3 contains 13 residues. CDR3: CASSQGDYQPQHF. The CDR3 DNA reads TGTGCCAGCAGTCAAGGAGATTATCAGCCCCAGCATTTT.

The genes are TRBV19 and TRBJ2-3; TRBD2 is a possible D gene (6 bases). Trimming shortened V by 4 bases and J by 4 bases, and 15 bases separated the two germline ends. From germline, CDR1 is LNHDA and CDR2 SQIVND (reference sequence). This CDR3 is 15 amino acids long. Here the CDR3 DNA reads TGTGCCAGTAGTAAGGCTAGCGTACAGTCAGATACGCAGTATTTT. Translation: CASSKASVQSDTQYF. Filled out from reference TRBV19 and TRBJ2-3, the complete variable domain reads DGGITQSPKYLFRKEGQNVTLSCEQNLNHDAMYWYRQDPGQGLRLIYYSQIVNDFQKGDIAEGYSVSREKKESFPLTVTSAQKNPTAFYLCASSKASVQSDTQYFGPGTRLTVL.

This clone came up once. The chain uses TRBV18 and TRBJ1-4, with 9 positions matching TRBD1. The V gene's germline CDR1 is KGHSH and CDR2 LQKENI. J was trimmed by 3 bases and V by 3 bases; bases with no gene match: 5. The CDR3 loop spans 16 amino acids. CDR3 nucleotide sequence: TGTGCCAGCTCACCGGCGGGGGACAGGGCTAATGAAAAACTGTTTTTT. Amino acid sequence: CASSPAGDRANEKLFF.

The chain employs TRBV7-9 and TRBJ1-2; D is possibly TRBD1 (6 bases). This CDR3 has 14 residues. CDR1 is SEHNR and CDR2 is FQNEAQ in the germline V gene (reference sequence). V lost 6 bases and J lost 7, with 18 bases in between. The CDR3 protein is CASRNGTSLAGYTF. The DNA for the CDR3 is TGTGCCAGCAGAAATGGGACATCTCTTGCTGGCTACACCTTC. Full variable domain (outside the CDR3, taken from reference TRBV7-9 and TRBJ1-2): DTGVSQNPRHKITKRGQNVTFRCDPISEHNRLYWYRQTLGQGPEFLTYFQNEAQLEKSRLLSDRFSAERPKGSFSTLEIQRTEQGDSAMYLCASRNGTSLAGYTFGSGTRLTVV.

This clone was seen only once. The chain employs TRBV7-2 and TRBJ2-2; TRBD2 is a possible D gene (6 bases). The V gene's germline CDR1 is SGHTA and CDR2 FQGNSA. V gave up 4 bases and J gave up 6 bases, with 12 bases separating them. This CDR3 has 14 amino acids. This CDR3 is CASSSVTSSGELFF. In nucleotides, the CDR3 is TGTGCCAGCAGCTCGGTGACTAGTTCCGGGGAGCTGTTTTTT.

This chain links TRBV7-9 with TRBJ2-2, with 9 positions matching TRBD1. CDR3 length: 16 residues. Germline lookup yields CDR1 SEHNR and CDR2 FQNEAQ (reference sequence). The junction had 5 bases not matched to a gene; V was cut back by 5 bases and J by 1 base. CDR3 bases: TGTGCCAGCAGCAGTCCGACAGGGGGGAACACCGGGGAGCTGTTTTTT. It translates to CASSSPTGGNTGELFF. The full variable domain, in which reference TRBV7-9 and TRBJ2-2 provide the parts outside the CDR3, is DTGVSQNPRHKITKRGQNVTFRCDPISEHNRLYWYRQTLGQGPEFLTYFQNEAQLEKSRLLSDRFSAERPKGSFSTLEIQRTEQGDSAMYLCASSSPTGGNTGELFFGEGSRLTVL.

V usage is TRBV18 and J usage is TRBJ1-1; 9 nucleotides agree with TRBD1. The V segment lost 6 bases and the J segment 5 bases; nucleotides outside the gene matches: 4. The CDR3 sequence is 13 residues long. Germline V lookup: CDR1 KGHSH, CDR2 LQKENI. The CDR3 loop reads CASSRQGGTEAFF. The CDR3 DNA reads TGTGCCAGCTCTCGACAGGGGGGGACTGAAGCTTTCTTT.

This clone was seen a handful of times. The J gene is TRBJ1-2, the V gene TRBV30, with a tentative D call TRBD1 (5 bases). The CDR3 is made up of 14 amino acids. In germline, CDR1 is GTSNPN, CDR2 SVGIG (reference sequence). V dropped 1 base and J dropped 4 bases, with 13 bases sitting between them. The CDR3 protein is CAWSGQTLIYGYTF. In DNA, the CDR3 is TGTGCCTGGAGTGGACAGACTTTGATCTATGGCTACACCTTC.

The chain employs TRBV11-2 and TRBJ1-1; 8 bases line up with TRBD1. V shed 5 bases, J shed 3 bases, and the junction held 5 bases outside the gene matches. The CDR3 totals 14 residues. Germline CDR1 reads SGHAT; CDR2 reads FQNNGV. CDR3 nucleotides: TGTGCCAGCAGCCAATGGACAGGGTACACTGAAGCTTTCTTT. Protein product: CASSQWTGYTEAFF.

The chain couples TRBV7-2 to TRBJ1-3; D is uncertain. Germline CDR1 reads SGHTA; CDR2 reads FQGNSA. Trimming shortened V by 7 bases and J by 0 bases, and 7 bases separated the two germline ends. The CDR3 has 13 residues. The chain's CDR3 is CASKGSSGNTIYF. DNA for the CDR3: TGTGCCAGCAAAGGGAGCTCTGGAAACACCATATATTTT.

V gene TRBV7-2 combines with J gene TRBJ2-1; the match to TRBD1 covers 9 bases. Germline-derived CDR1 and CDR2 are SGHTA and FQGNSA. CDR3 length: 15 residues. The V segment lost 5 bases and the J segment 4 bases; nucleotides outside the gene matches: 6. The CDR3 sequence is CASSTDRGGYNEQFF. For the CDR3, the DNA is TGTGCCAGCAGCACCGACAGGGGGGGATACAATGAGCAGTTCTTC.